This TCR beta chain was identified in a study of T cell changes during pregnancy in multiple sclerosis. The assay was immunoSEQ multiplex PCR, and TCRdb's table has in-frame clones only and misses some. The sample lists 75,000 to 100,000 clones; roughly nine tenths were seen once. The CDR3 is 11 amino acids. Trimming left V 2 bases short and J 8 bases short, with 3 bases between. Germline CDR1 LNHDA, CDR2 SQIVND (reference sequence). Sample: peripheral blood, taken after pregnancy. The chain combines TRBV19 with TRBJ2-2; no clear D. The TCR originated in a female donor in good health, enrolled as a control in a pregnancy study. The CDR3 protein is CASSIPGELFF. The CDR3 DNA follows: TGTGCCAGTAGTATACCAGGGGAGCTGTTTTTT.